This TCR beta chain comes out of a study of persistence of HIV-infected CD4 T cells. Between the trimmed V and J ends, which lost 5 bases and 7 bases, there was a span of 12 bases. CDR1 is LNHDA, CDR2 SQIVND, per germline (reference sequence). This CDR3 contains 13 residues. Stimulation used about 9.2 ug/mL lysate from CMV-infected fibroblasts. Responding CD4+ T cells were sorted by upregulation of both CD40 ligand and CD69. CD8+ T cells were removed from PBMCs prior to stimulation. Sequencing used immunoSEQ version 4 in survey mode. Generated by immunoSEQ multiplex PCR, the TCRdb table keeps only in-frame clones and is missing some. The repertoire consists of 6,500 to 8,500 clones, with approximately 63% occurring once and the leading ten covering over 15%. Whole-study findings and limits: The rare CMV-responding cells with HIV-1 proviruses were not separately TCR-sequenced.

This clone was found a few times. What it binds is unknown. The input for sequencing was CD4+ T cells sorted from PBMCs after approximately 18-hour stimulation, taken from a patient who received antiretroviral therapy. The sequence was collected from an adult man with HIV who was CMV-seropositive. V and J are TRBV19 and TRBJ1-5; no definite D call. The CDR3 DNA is TGTGCCAGTAGTTATGGGGAAGGACAGCCCCAGCATTTT. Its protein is CASSYGEGQPQHF. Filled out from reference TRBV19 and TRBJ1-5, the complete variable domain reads DGGITQSPKYLFRKEGQNVTLSCEQNLNHDAMYWYRQDPGQGLRLIYYSQIVNDFQKGDIAEGYSVSREKKESFPLTVTSAQKNPTAFYLCASSYGEGQPQHFGDGTRLSIL.